One sample yielded the 5 T cell receptor beta chains listed below, sequenced in a study of blood T cell repertoires in COVID-19. Sequencing used immunoSEQ multiplex PCR; TCRdb keeps in-frame clones, though not all of them. The repertoire holds around 300,000 clones, with 85% to 90% as singletons. Sequenced input: PBMCs or T cells enriched from blood (not recorded which). These receptors were obtained from a woman younger than 35 who had recovered from COVID-19.

The rearrangement joins TRBV19 to TRBJ2-7, with TRBD2 identical over 8 bases. Germline CDR1 and CDR2: LNHDA and SQIVND (reference sequence). With V trimmed by 6 bases and J by 1 base, 5 bases remained unmatched. CDR3 length: 14 residues. The CDR3 is CASSAGGSSYEQYF. In nucleotides, the CDR3 is TGTGCCAGTAGCGCGGGGGGCAGTTCCTACGAGCAGTACTTC. The whole variable domain, remainder taken from reference TRBV19 and TRBJ2-7, is DGGITQSPKYLFRKEGQNVTLSCEQNLNHDAMYWYRQDPGQGLRLIYYSQIVNDFQKGDIAEGYSVSREKKESFPLTVTSAQKNPTAFYLCASSAGGSSYEQYFGPGTRLTVT.

The chain carries TRBV12-3 or TRBV12-4 and TRBJ2-7; D remains unclear. The CDR3 is 12 residues long. Trimming took 5 bases from V and 3 from J, leaving 8 bases between them. CDR3 sequence (DNA): TGTGCCAGCAGTCAGACTGTCTACGAGCAGTACTTC. Protein: CASSQTVYEQYF.

The genes are TRBV28 and TRBJ2-5, with a possible D match to TRBD2 (5 bases). Deletions cut 4 bases from V and 2 bases from J, with 11 bases between. This CDR3 comprises 14 residues. Germline V CDR1 and CDR2: MDHEN, SYDVKM. CDR3 coding DNA: TGTGCCAGCAGTTACCGGACTCTTCAAGAGACCCAGTACTTC. This translates into CASSYRTLQETQYF.

The chain has TRBV6-5 and TRBJ1-5, with unresolved D. The CDR3 is 14 amino acids. Germline-derived CDR1 and CDR2 are MNHEY and SVGAGI. V dropped 3 bases and J dropped 0 bases, with 6 bases sitting between them. The CDR3 region has the DNA TGTGCCAGCAGTTATTCCGGTAGCAATCAGCCCCAGCATTTT. Protein product: CASSYSGSNQPQHF.

This clone was found a few times. J is TRBJ1-5 and V is TRBV6-1; tentatively, D is TRBD1 (6 bases). Germline CDR1 and CDR2: MNHNS and SASEGT. The CDR3 covers 15 residues. V shed 2 bases and J shed 7 bases, with 15 bases lying between them. CDR3 coding DNA: TGTGCCAGCAGTGAATGGGACATGGGGAAACAGCCCCAGCATTTT. Its protein is CASSEWDMGKQPQHF.